The 23 T cell receptor beta chains below were found in one sample sequenced in a study of T cell responses to AZD1222 COVID-19 vaccine. Produced via immunoSEQ multiplex PCR; TCRdb's table is partial and in-frame only. The table lists more than 150,000 clones, 88% of them singletons. This material consisted of peripheral blood, taken 28 days after the second AZD1222 dose. These TCRs come from an adult who received the AZD1222 COVID-19 vaccine.

The rearrangement uses TRBV5-3 and TRBJ1-1; no definite D call. TRBV5-3 is placed among ORFs of uncertain function. The CDR3 runs to 12 residues. V was shortened by 9 bases and J by 0 bases, with 9 bases between the two germline ends. Here the CDR3 DNA reads TGTGCCACGAAGTTGATGAACACTGAAGCTTTCTTT. Amino acid sequence: CATKLMNTEAFF.

The gene calls are TRBV29-1 and TRBJ2-2, with 8 bases fitting TRBD2. CDR1 and CDR2 from the germline V gene are SQVTM and ANQGSEA. There are 16 residues in the CDR3. Trimming removed 3 bases from V and 2 bases from J; junction bases left unmatched: 8. Here the CDR3 DNA reads TGCAGCGTTGATAGCGGGGTGGGACGAAACACCGGGGAGCTGTTTTTT. Translation: CSVDSGVGRNTGELFF.

The rearrangement links TRBV9 to TRBJ1-4; D not certain. Trimming stripped 0 bases from V and 7 bases from J, with 4 bases between. The V gene's germline CDR1 is SGDLS and CDR2 YYNGEE. This CDR3 spans 12 amino acids. This chain's CDR3 is CASSVEGEKLFF. CDR3 DNA: TGTGCCAGCAGCGTAGAAGGTGAAAAACTGTTTTTT. Based on the CDR3 plus reference TRBV9 and TRBJ1-4, the full variable domain is DSGVTQTPKHLITATGQRVTLRCSPRSGDLSVYWYQQSLDQGLQFLIQYYNGEERAKGNILERFSAQQFPDLHSELNLSSLELGDSALYFCASSVEGEKLFFGSGTQLSVL.

V gene TRBV19 combines with J gene TRBJ1-1; possibly TRBD1 for D (6 bases). The V end was cut by 7 bases, the J end by 0 bases, with 9 bases between. This CDR3 region has 13 residues. From germline, CDR1 is LNHDA and CDR2 SQIVND (reference sequence). The CDR3 DNA sequence: TGTGCCAGTAACGGGGGCATGAACACTGAAGCTTTCTTT. Protein sequence: CASNGGMNTEAFF.

CDR3 sequence (DNA): TGTGCCTCCGGGACTAGCGGAAGTGAGCAGTTCTTC. Translated: CASGTSGSEQFF. The rearrangement joins TRBV28 to TRBJ2-1; 11 bases map to TRBD2. The ends lost 11 bases at V and 9 bases at J; junction bases unmatched: 6. The germline V gene has CDR1 MDHEN and CDR2 SYDVKM. The CDR3 runs 12 residues.

This clone has only one observation. This sequence joins TRBV6-5 and TRBJ2-5, with D possibly matching TRBD1 (6 bases). The germline V and J ends were trimmed by 7 bases and 2 bases, with 8 bases remaining between them. CDR1 and CDR2 from the germline V gene are MNHEY and SVGAGI. The CDR3 loop spans 12 amino acids. The CDR3 protein is CASTRGQETQYF. Written as DNA, the CDR3 is TGTGCCAGCACCAGGGGACAAGAGACCCAGTACTTC.

The chain carries TRBV7-2 and TRBJ2-3; 9 nucleotides line up with TRBD1. This CDR3 spans 18 amino acids. Germline assignment: CDR1 SGHTA and CDR2 FQGNSA. V lost 5 bases to trimming and J lost 5 bases; unmatched junction nucleotides: 17. The CDR3 nucleotides are TGTGCCAGCAGCCCGAACCAACCGGGACAGGGAATAGGAGATACGCAGTATTTT. This codes for CASSPNQPGQGIGDTQYF.

The chain combines TRBV7-8 with TRBJ2-7; 8 positions agree with TRBD1. This CDR3 contains 15 residues. Germline values: CDR1 SGHVS, CDR2 FQNEAQ. The V gene end was trimmed by 5 bases and the J gene end by 6 bases; junction bases not matched to a gene: 12. The CDR3: CASSLPTGGTVEQYF. The CDR3 bases are TGTGCCAGCAGCCTCCCCACAGGGGGAACAGTCGAGCAGTACTTC.

The rearrangement links TRBV7-2 to TRBJ1-2, with TRBD1 as a possible D gene (6 bases). The germline V gene encodes CDR1 SGHTA and CDR2 FQGNSA. Trimming left V 5 bases short and J 8 bases short, with 18 bases between. This CDR3 comprises 14 residues. The CDR3 region is CASSHTQGMGGYTF. Here the CDR3 DNA reads TGTGCCAGCAGCCACACGCAGGGGATGGGAGGCTACACCTTC.

The gene calls are TRBV27 and TRBJ2-1, with 10 bases matching TRBD2. The junction had 4 bases not matched to a gene; V was cut back by 6 bases and J by 8 bases. Germline CDR1 is MNHEY and CDR2 is SMNVEV (reference sequence). CDR3 length equals 13 residues. The CDR3: CASRASGSDEQFF. CDR3 sequence (DNA): TGTGCCAGCAGGGCTAGCGGGAGTGATGAGCAGTTCTTC.

The table lists this clone with a few counts. The chain employs TRBV28 and TRBJ2-1; D is undetermined. Germline V gene sequence: CDR1 MDHEN, CDR2 SYDVKM. The CDR3 length is 11 residues. Trimming pared 7 bases from V and 4 bases from J, leaving 5 bases between. The CDR3 region is CASTLYNEQFF. The CDR3 DNA is TGTGCCAGCACCCTTTACAATGAGCAGTTCTTC.

This chain joins TRBV28 and TRBJ2-7, with a possible D match to TRBD2 (5 bases). Trimming removed 6 bases at V and 0 bases at J, with 15 bases between. The CDR3 is 15 residues long. The germline gives CDR1 MDHEN, CDR2 SYDVKM. The DNA of the CDR3 is TGTGCCAGCAGCTCACTGAGGGTTAGCTCCTACGAGCAGTACTTC. Encoded protein: CASSSLRVSSYEQYF.

The J gene is TRBJ2-1, the V gene TRBV4-3; 12 bases line up with TRBD2. J gave up 12 bases and V 0 bases, and 6 bases lay outside the gene matches. This CDR3 contains 15 residues. Germline lookup yields CDR1 LGHNA and CDR2 YSLEER. The CDR3 nucleotides read TGCGCCAGCAGCCAAGACCTAGCGGGAGGGGTTTGGCAGTTCTTC. It encodes CASSQDLAGGVWQFF.

This clone was observed a single time. The junction and the germline gene differ at one end; a read error may be behind it. V gene TRBV5-6 combines with J gene TRBJ1-6; D is undetermined. Per the germline V gene, CDR1 is SGHDT and CDR2 is YYEEEE. This CDR3 region has 16 residues. In DNA form, the CDR3 reads TGTGCCAGCAGCTTGTTGGGTGGACCGACAAATTCAGCCCTCCACTTT. It encodes CASSLLGGPTNSALHF.

The V call is TRBV7-2, the J call TRBJ1-6; possibly TRBD1 for D (6 bases). With 6 bases removed from V and 3 bases from J, the gap between germline ends came to 18 bases. The CDR3 is 17 amino acids. Germline-derived CDR1 and CDR2 are SGHTA and FQGNSA. CDR3 nucleotide sequence: TGTGCCAGCAGGTCAAGGGGGGGGACTAACTATAATTCACCCCTCCACTTT. Encoded protein: CASRSRGGTNYNSPLHF.

This clone has a handful of counts. This chain links TRBV6-2 or TRBV6-3 with TRBJ2-4, with 7 nucleotides matching TRBD2. The CDR3 has 15 residues. Germline-derived CDR1 and CDR2 are MNHEY and SVGEGT. V shed 0 bases and J 9 bases; nucleotides not matched to a gene: 8. CDR3 coding DNA: TGTGCCAGCAGTTACTCCTCGCGGGAGAGCGGCATTCAGTACTTC. This translates into CASSYSSRESGIQYF.

The J gene is TRBJ2-5, the V gene TRBV21-1; the DNA was not compared with TRBD1, the D call given in the table. TRBV21-1 constitutes a pseudogene. This CDR3 is 16 amino acids long. The CDR3 DNA reads as TGTGCCAGCAGCATTTCCCGGACAGGGGGAGGAGAGACCCAGTACTTC. Its protein product is CASSISRTGGGETQYF.

The CDR3 is CASSFGRGTYEQYF. In nucleotides, the CDR3 is TGTGCCAGCAGCTTCGGACGGGGAACCTACGAGCAGTACTTC. The rearrangement uses TRBV5-5 and TRBJ2-7; TRBD2 might be the D (5 bases). The CDR3 totals 14 residues. V dropped 2 bases and J dropped 2 bases, with 11 bases sitting between them. Germline assignment: CDR1 SGHKS and CDR2 YYEKEE (reference sequence).

This clone appeared a single time. J is TRBJ1-1 and V is TRBV4-2; D gene ambiguous. The CDR3 is 15 amino acids. Germline V gene sequence: CDR1 LGHNA, CDR2 YNFKEQ. The V gene lost 0 bases and the J gene lost 4 bases, with 12 bases spanning the gap. The CDR3 sequence is CASSQEDSGGTEAFF. The DNA for the CDR3 is TGTGCCAGCAGCCAAGAAGATTCGGGTGGCACTGAAGCTTTCTTT.

The chain is built from TRBV5-4 and TRBJ2-2, with D hard to call. CDR1 and CDR2 from the germline V gene are SGHNT and YYREEE (reference sequence). V dropped 0 bases and J dropped 6 bases, with 15 bases sitting between them. This CDR3 comprises 16 residues. This chain's CDR3 is CASSLESTVLAGELFF. CDR3 bases: TGTGCCAGCAGCTTGGAAAGTACAGTTTTGGCCGGGGAGCTGTTTTTT.

The chain couples TRBV18 to TRBJ2-7; D may match TRBD1 or TRBD2 (6 bases each). The CDR3 runs 15 residues. Trimming stripped 4 bases from V and 0 bases from J, with 13 bases between. Germline CDR1 and CDR2: KGHSH and LQKENI. CDR3 sequence: CASSRGTSVSYEQYF. The CDR3 nucleotides read TGTGCCAGCTCACGCGGGACATCGGTCTCCTACGAGCAGTACTTC.

V usage is TRBV10-3 and J usage is TRBJ1-4; TRBD1 aligns across 9 bases. The germline CDR1 and CDR2 sequences are ENHRY and SYGVKD. CDR3 length: 20 residues. With 6 bases clipped from V and 0 bases from J, the junction kept 17 bases outside the gene matches. The CDR3 here is CAIRDRDRERVYPTNEKLFF. The CDR3 DNA reads TGTGCCATCAGGGACCGGGACAGGGAAAGGGTTTACCCAACTAATGAAAAACTGTTTTTT.

CDR3 in DNA: TGTGCCACCCGGGACAGGGGGCGATTAAGAGAAAAACTGTTTTTT. Protein product: CATRDRGRLREKLFF. This chain uses TRBV15 with TRBJ1-4, with 12 bases fitting TRBD1. V lost 8 bases to trimming and J lost 8 bases; unmatched junction nucleotides: 9. The CDR3 length is 15 residues. Germline V gene sequence: CDR1 LNHNV, CDR2 YYDKDF (reference sequence).